The 18 T cell receptor beta chains listed next were all sequenced from one sample in a study of regulatory T cells in long-lasting Graves disease. Time point here: persistent/refractory GD, antithyroid drugs over 5 years with positive TRAb. TCR sequences were obtained from RNA taken from PBMCs. Relying on iRepertoire HTBI primers and Arm-PCR of CDR3 regions, the team built TCR beta libraries. MiXCR was run by TCRdb on the multiplex PCR reads, yielding one entry per CDR3 protein. The data show over 650,000 distinct CDR3 sequences, around 30% seen once. The sample here was peripheral blood mononuclear cells (PBMCs), taken when the disease was refractory, from a patient treated with antithyroid drugs. Receptors were obtained from a female donor with Graves disease.

J is TRBJ1-2 and V is TRBV5-6; 7 bases are shared with TRBD1. This CDR3 has 13 amino acids. V dropped 4 bases and J dropped 3; count of bases not matched to a gene: 3. The germline CDR1 and CDR2 sequences are SGHDT and YYEEEE. CDR3 in DNA: TGTGCCAGCAGCGCGGGACAGTACTATGGCTACACCTTC. This sequence encodes CASSAGQYYGYTF. Filled out from reference TRBV5-6 and TRBJ1-2, the complete variable domain reads DAGVTQSPTHLIKTRGQQVTLRCSPKSGHDTVSWYQQALGQGPQFIFQYYEEEERQRGNFPDRFSGHQFPNYSSELNVNALLLGDSALYLCASSAGQYYGYTFGSGTRLTVV.

This clonotype was observed many times. This chain uses TRBV6-1 with TRBJ2-7; no firm D call. CDR3 length: 13 amino acids. The V gene lost 1 base and the J gene lost 5 bases, with 9 bases spanning the gap. From germline, CDR1 is MNHNS and CDR2 SASEGT. DNA for the CDR3: TGTGCCAGCAGTGAAGGAGCTAACGACGAGCAGTACTTC. It is translated as CASSEGANDEQYF.

This clonotype was seen more than once but under ten times. The chain employs TRBV15 and TRBJ1-5; perhaps TRBD1 as D (5 bases). This CDR3 comprises 17 residues. Trimming took 3 bases from V and 0 from J, leaving 15 bases between them. Germline-derived CDR1 and CDR2 are LNHNV and YYDKDF (reference sequence). For the CDR3, the DNA is TGTGCCACCAGCAGTAGGACACAAACATATAGCAATCAGCCCCAGCATTTT. Translating gives CATSSRTQTYSNQPQHF.

This clonotype was seen repeatedly, ten times or more. CDR3 DNA: TGTGCCAGCAGCTCGCGGACAGGGGGGAACACTGAAGCTTTCTTT. This sequence encodes CASSSRTGGNTEAFF. This chain connects TRBV3-1 to TRBJ1-1, with TRBD1 matching over 10 bases. The germline V gene has CDR1 LGHDT and CDR2 YNNKEL (reference sequence). Trimming took 5 bases from V and 1 from J; bases not matched to a gene: 4. This CDR3 comprises 15 residues.

In its sample, this clonotype was seen once. The CDR3: CASSPADRPNSPLHF. The CDR3, as DNA: TGTGCCAGCTCGCCGGCTGACAGACCTAATTCACCCCTCCACTTT. The chain employs TRBV18 and TRBJ1-6, with TRBD1 as a possible D gene (5 bases). The germline V gene encodes CDR1 KGHSH and CDR2 LQKENI. The CDR3 is 15 residues long. V was pared by 6 bases and J by 6 bases, with 15 bases between. Drawing the rest from reference TRBV18 and TRBJ1-6, the complete variable domain is NAGVMQNPRHLVRRRGQEARLRCSPMKGHSHVYWYRQLPEEGLKFMVYLQKENIIDESGMPKERFSAEFPKEGPSILRIQQVVRGDSAAYFCASSPADRPNSPLHFGNGTRLTVT.

This clonotype was observed a handful of times. The chain carries TRBV7-9 and TRBJ1-2; D remains unclear. Germline CDR1 is SEHNR and CDR2 is FQNEAQ (reference sequence). The CDR3 is 13 amino acids. V lost 4 bases, J lost 3 bases, and 9 bases lay in between. CDR3 protein: CASSSRPDYGYTF. The CDR3 DNA is TGTGCCAGCAGCTCCAGGCCGGACTATGGCTACACCTTC.

This clonotype occurred a few times. The CDR3 DNA is TGTGCCTGGGGCATCCGGGCCGACACTAACTATGGCTACACCTTC. Protein sequence: CAWGIRADTNYGYTF. This chain links TRBV30 with TRBJ1-2; D not certain. Deletions cut 5 bases from V and 0 bases from J, with 16 bases between. CDR3 size: 15 residues. Germline V gene lookup returns CDR1 GTSNPN and CDR2 SVGIG (reference sequence).

As concerns this clonotype: At one end the junction does not follow the germline gene, possibly because of a read error. The V gene is TRBV12-3 or TRBV12-4, the J gene TRBJ2-2; tentative D call: TRBD2 (6 bases). The length of the CDR3 is 15 residues. CDR3 in DNA: TGTGCCAGCAGTTTTGCGGGATCGAACACCGGGGAGCCGTTTTTT. Translating gives CASSFAGSNTGEPFF.

The chain couples TRBV5-5 to TRBJ1-1, with TRBD1 identical over 7 bases. J gave up 1 base and V 4 bases, and 7 bases lay outside the gene matches. The germline V gene has CDR1 SGHKS and CDR2 YYEKEE (reference sequence). The CDR3 length is 15 residues. The CDR3 loop reads CASSVQQGRNTEAFF. CDR3 coding DNA: TGTGCCAGCAGCGTACAACAGGGGAGGAACACTGAAGCTTTCTTT. Complete variable domain (other parts from reference TRBV5-5 and TRBJ1-1): DAGVTQSPTHLIKTRGQQVTLRCSPISGHKSVSWYQQVLGQGPQFIFQYYEKEERGRGNFPDRFSARQFPNYSSELNVNALLLGDSALYLCASSVQQGRNTEAFFGQGTRLTVV.

The rearrangement uses TRBV19 and TRBJ1-1; a weak D match, TRBD1 (5 bases). Trimming removed 0 bases at V and 0 bases at J, with 8 bases between. The V gene's germline CDR1 is LNHDA and CDR2 SQIVND (reference sequence). This CDR3 contains 15 residues. CDR3 nucleotide sequence: TGTGCCAGTAGTATAGACGGACAAATGAACACTGAAGCTTTCTTT. Encoded protein: CASSIDGQMNTEAFF.

This chain connects TRBV20-1 to TRBJ2-7; D not resolved. The germline V and J ends were trimmed by 1 base and 0 bases, with 19 bases remaining between them. The CDR3 extends over 17 amino acids. Germline V lookup: CDR1 DFQATT, CDR2 SNEGSKA (reference sequence). In nucleotides, the CDR3 is TGCAGTGCTAGAGGGGGTTCGCCGGCGCTCTCCTCCTACGAGCAGTACTTC. Protein sequence: CSARGGSPALSSYEQYF.

The CDR3 loop reads CASSPGQGAKDGYTF. CDR3 sequence (DNA): TGCGCCAGCAGTCCCGGACAGGGGGCAAAAGATGGCTACACCTTC. This rearrangement joins TRBV5-1 to TRBJ1-2, with 11 bases lining up with TRBD1. With V trimmed by 5 bases and J by 6 bases, 9 bases remained unmatched. The CDR3 sequence is 15 residues long. Germline-derived CDR1 and CDR2 are SGHRS and YFSETQ.

This clonotype was observed many times. The chain carries TRBV28 and TRBJ1-2; D uncertain. Germline-derived CDR1 and CDR2 are MDHEN and SYDVKM. V was pared by 3 bases and J by 7 bases, with 9 bases between. This CDR3 is built from 12 residues. CDR3 bases: TGTGCCAGCAGTTTGAGTTTTAGTGGCTACACCTTC. Its translation: CASSLSFSGYTF.

V and J are TRBV29-1 and TRBJ1-2; D is undetermined. Per germline, CDR1 SQVTM and CDR2 ANQGSEA. The CDR3 covers 12 residues. V gave up 1 base and J gave up 6 bases, with 9 bases separating them. The CDR3 sequence: CSVEVGQNGYTF. In DNA form, the CDR3 reads TGCAGCGTTGAAGTCGGCCAGAATGGCTACACCTTC. The whole variable domain, remainder taken from reference TRBV29-1 and TRBJ1-2, is SAVISQKPSRDICQRGTSLTIQCQVDSQVTMMFWYRQQPGQSLTLIATANQGSEATYESGFVIDKFPISRPNLTFSTLTVSNMSPEDSSIYLCSVEVGQNGYTFGSGTRLTVV.

This chain joins TRBV27 and TRBJ2-7; TRBD2 aligns across 10 bases. The trim removed 8 bases at V and 5 bases at J, leaving 15 bases unmatched. Per the germline V gene, CDR1 is MNHEY and CDR2 is SMNVEV (reference sequence). CDR3 size: 16 residues. In DNA form, the CDR3 reads TGTGCCAGCTCTGGGCTCGCTAGCGGGAGTATTAACGAGCAGTACTTC. Residues: CASSGLASGSINEQYF.

The table lists this clonotype with a few counts. V is TRBV7-9 and J is TRBJ1-1; D may be TRBD1 (6 bases). The germline gives CDR1 SEHNR, CDR2 FQNEAQ (reference sequence). Between the trimmed V and J ends, which lost 4 bases and 0 bases, there was a span of 12 bases. This CDR3 has 15 residues. CDR3 DNA sequence: TGTGCCAGCAGCTCAGAACAGGGCCTGAACACTGAAGCTTTCTTT. Protein: CASSSEQGLNTEAFF.

This rearrangement joins TRBV19 to TRBJ1-1, with D possibly TRBD1 on 6 matching bases. V lost 2 bases and J 6 bases, leaving 10 bases between the germline ends. CDR3 length: 13 amino acids. Per germline, CDR1 LNHDA and CDR2 SQIVND (reference sequence). The CDR3 reads CASSIRDTAEAFF. As DNA, the CDR3 is TGTGCCAGTAGTATAAGGGACACTGCTGAAGCTTTCTTT.

This clonotype was seen ten or more times. The chain uses TRBV5-1 and TRBJ2-4; a possible D gene is TRBD2 (6 bases). With 3 bases removed from V and 5 bases from J, the gap between germline ends came to 9 bases. The CDR3 extends over 13 amino acids. Germline V CDR1 and CDR2: SGHRS, YFSETQ. The CDR3 reads CASSSGGQNIQYF. Here the CDR3 DNA reads TGCGCCAGCAGCTCAGGAGGGCAAAACATTCAGTACTTC.